Below, 3 T cell receptor beta chains from the same sample are listed, as sequenced in a study of cytomegalovirus exposure and HLA in healthy donors. PCR used 60 Vbeta primers and 13 Jbeta primers. Only in-frame clones appear in the TCRdb table, and some are missing; sequencing was by immunoSEQ multiplex PCR. This table has about 200,000 clones, roughly 80% appearing once. The sequencing input was PBMCs. Receptors originate from a young man in good health and CMV-seronegative.

V and J are TRBV9 and TRBJ1-4, with 9 positions matching TRBD1. The V gene's germline CDR1 is SGDLS and CDR2 YYNGEE. The CDR3 has 14 residues. The ends lost 4 bases at V and 13 bases at J; junction bases unmatched: 11. CDR3 nucleotides: TGTGCCAGCAGCCGAGGAGTACAGGGGGCGGGACTGTTTTTT. It translates to CASSRGVQGAGLFF.

This clone was recorded a few times. The chain combines TRBV19 with TRBJ1-1; no clear D gene. Germline V gene data show CDR1 as LNHDA and CDR2 as SQIVND (reference sequence). V was cut by 5 bases and J by 0 bases, with 10 bases left in between. The CDR3 spans 14 residues. The CDR3 nucleotides are TGTGCCAGTAGTCCGTCCGTCCTGAACACTGAAGCTTTCTTT. Protein: CASSPSVLNTEAFF.

The genes are TRBV7-9 and TRBJ2-1; 12 nucleotides match TRBD1. J was trimmed by 8 bases and V by 5 bases; bases with no gene match: 7. Germline values: CDR1 SEHNR, CDR2 FQNEAQ (reference sequence). The CDR3 is 15 residues long. The CDR3 reads CASSPGTGGWDEQFF. CDR3 DNA: TGTGCCAGCAGCCCCGGGACAGGGGGCTGGGATGAGCAGTTCTTC.